Listed here are 10 T cell receptor beta chains from one sample, sequenced in a study of early T cells in non-severe SARS-CoV-2 infection. In TCRdb, the 5' RACE reads were re-called with MiXCR into one record per CDR3 protein. Here the sample spans tens of thousands of distinct CDR3 sequences, 5.4% being singletons. The material sequenced was whole blood. These receptors all come from an adult who was a healthcare worker with PCR-confirmed SARS-CoV-2 infection or an uninfected control (not recorded which).

The genes are TRBV7-2 and TRBJ2-5; the match to TRBD1 covers 7 bases. Germline trimming cut 1 base from V and 3 bases from J; bases unmatched to any gene: 2. The CDR3 extends over 14 amino acids. Germline CDR1 SGHTA, CDR2 FQGNSA. The CDR3 here is CASSLVTGKETQYF. The CDR3 coding sequence is TGTGCCAGCAGCTTAGTGACAGGGAAAGAGACCCAGTACTTC.

The rearrangement uses TRBV18 and TRBJ2-1; tentatively, D is TRBD1 (5 bases). The CDR3 length is 14 residues. The germline V and J ends were trimmed by 6 bases and 5 bases, with 14 bases remaining between them. From germline, CDR1 is KGHSH and CDR2 LQKENI. The DNA for the CDR3 is TGTGCCAGCTCCCCCGGTAAAGGGGACAATGAGCAGTTCTTC. Its translation: CASSPGKGDNEQFF.

This clonotype showed up many times. The chain couples TRBV7-3 to TRBJ2-2, with D uncertain. The germline V gene encodes CDR1 SGHTA and CDR2 FQGTGA. The CDR3 has 12 residues. Trimming stripped 2 bases from V and 7 bases from J, with 5 bases between. CDR3 residues: CASSLYNGELFF. The CDR3 DNA sequence: TGTGCCAGCAGCTTATATAACGGGGAGCTGTTTTTT.

This clonotype has a handful of counts. This chain links TRBV7-6 with TRBJ2-7, with D possibly being TRBD1 or TRBD2 (6 bases each). Looked up from germline, CDR1 is SGHVS and CDR2 is FNYEAQ. The length of the CDR3 is 16 residues. Trimming removed 5 bases from V and 3 bases from J, with 20 bases in between. The CDR3 region has the DNA TGTGCCAGCAGCCCCGAGGGGGGCACCTTAAACTACGAGCAGTACTTC. Translating it yields CASSPEGGTLNYEQYF. Using reference TRBV7-6 and TRBJ2-7 for the parts outside the CDR3, the full variable domain is GAGVSQSPRYKVTKRGQDVALRCDPISGHVSLYWYRQALGQGPEFLTYFNYEAQQDKSGLPNDRFSAERPEGSISTLTIQRTEQRDSAMYRCASSPEGGTLNYEQYFGPGTRLTVT.

This clonotype occurred a few times. The V call is TRBV7-3, the J call TRBJ1-1; D unclear. This CDR3 has 13 amino acids. Germline lookup yields CDR1 SGHTA and CDR2 FQGTGA. The germline V and J ends were trimmed by 4 bases and 4 bases, with 10 bases remaining between them. CDR3 amino acids: CASSSQAGTEAFF. CDR3 sequence (DNA): TGTGCCAGCAGCTCGCAGGCGGGCACTGAAGCTTTCTTT.

This clonotype has just a few counts. V usage is TRBV2 and J usage is TRBJ2-1, with D perhaps matching TRBD1 (5 bases). The CDR3 has 13 residues. The germline gives CDR1 SNHLY, CDR2 FYNNEI. Trimming removed 8 bases at V and 10 bases at J, with 18 bases between. DNA of the CDR3: TGTGCCAGCTCTGGGGCCTGGGCTTGGGAGCAGTTCTTC. This encodes CASSGAWAWEQFF.

This clonotype has more than one count but fewer than ten. J is TRBJ1-2 and V is TRBV6-6, with 11 nucleotides matching TRBD1. Per the germline V gene, CDR1 is MNHNY and CDR2 is SVGAGI (reference sequence). V lost 7 bases and J lost 8; bases outside the gene matches: 12. The CDR3 contains 15 residues. Here the CDR3 DNA reads TGTGCCAGCATTGCCGGGACAGGGGGATCAGGCGGCTACACCTTC. It is translated as CASIAGTGGSGGYTF.

This clonotype came up a few times. The gene calls are TRBV6-1 and TRBJ2-7; D is possibly TRBD2 (7 bases). The CDR3 spans 14 residues. Trimming took off 7 bases at V and 4 bases at J, with 17 bases between the two ends. Per germline, CDR1 MNHNS and CDR2 SASEGT. CDR3 in DNA: TGTGCCAGCAACACAGATGGGGGGGCTTACGAGCAGTACTTC. This translates into CASNTDGGAYEQYF.

This clonotype was counted at least ten times. This chain uses TRBV9 with TRBJ2-1; weak D call: TRBD2 (5 bases). The germline V gene has CDR1 SGDLS and CDR2 YYNGEE. Deletions cut 3 bases from V and 6 bases from J, with 22 bases between. The length of the CDR3 is 17 residues. The CDR3 spells CASSATFGILKLNEQFF. The DNA for the CDR3 is TGTGCCAGCAGCGCAACCTTCGGGATCTTAAAGCTCAATGAGCAGTTCTTC.

This clonotype occurred many times. The J gene is TRBJ2-1, the V gene TRBV5-1; 13 nucleotides align to TRBD2. CDR1 and CDR2 from the germline V gene are SGHRS and YFSETQ. The CDR3 is made up of 17 amino acids. The V segment lost 2 bases and the J segment 7 bases; nucleotides outside the gene matches: 9. The CDR3 loop reads CASSFRTGLAGANEQFF. The CDR3 DNA follows: TGCGCCAGCAGCTTTCGTACTGGACTAGCGGGGGCTAATGAGCAGTTCTTC.